This TCR beta chain stems from a study of Ad26.COV2.S vaccination and SARS-CoV-2 variants. The wider study: By the intramuscular route, Ad26.COV2.S was given once, or twice 56 days apart.

The treatment: some 20 received Ad26.COV2.S at low or high dose, single or two shots; several received placebo; per-sample allocation not given. Each sample was drawn 63 days after the first injection (of vaccine or placebo). The sample came from a Boston adult aged 18-55 years. TCRdb keeps only in-frame clones here, not all; method: immunoSEQ multiplex PCR. The data contain over 450,000 clones, about nine tenths of them singletons. CDR3 length equals 13 residues. Germline V gene data show CDR1 as MDHEN and CDR2 as SYDVKM. V was shortened by 5 bases and J by 7 bases, with 14 bases between the two germline ends.

The chain links TRBV28 to TRBJ1-1, with D unclear. The clonotype originates from a person between 18 and 65 years old who received the Ad26.COV2.S COVID-19 vaccine or a placebo. The sample in question was peripheral blood, obtained in a trial of Ad26.COV2.S vaccine versus placebo. In DNA, the CDR3 is TGTGCCAGCAGTACCCGACCAGTCGGTGAAGCTTTCTTT. Residues: CASSTRPVGEAFF.